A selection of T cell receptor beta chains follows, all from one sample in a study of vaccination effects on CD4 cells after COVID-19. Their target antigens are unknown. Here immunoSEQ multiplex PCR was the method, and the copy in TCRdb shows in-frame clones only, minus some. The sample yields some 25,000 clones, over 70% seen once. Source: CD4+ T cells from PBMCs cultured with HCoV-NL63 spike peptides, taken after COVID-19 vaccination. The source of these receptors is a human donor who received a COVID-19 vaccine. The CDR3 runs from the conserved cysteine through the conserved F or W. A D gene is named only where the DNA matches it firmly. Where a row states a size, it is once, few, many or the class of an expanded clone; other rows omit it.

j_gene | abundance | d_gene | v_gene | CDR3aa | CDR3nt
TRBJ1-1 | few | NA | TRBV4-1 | CASSPLAGEAFF | TGCGCCAGCAGCCCTTTGGCAGGGGAAGCTTTCTTT
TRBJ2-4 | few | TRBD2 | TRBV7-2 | CASSLSGGAQYF | TGTGCCAGCAGCCTTAGCGGGGGGGCTCAGTACTTC
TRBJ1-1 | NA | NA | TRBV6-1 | CASSEREGTEAFF | TGTGCCAGCAGTGAACGGGAGGGCACTGAAGCTTTCTTT
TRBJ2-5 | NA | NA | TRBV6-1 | CASRLGGETQYF | TGTGCCAGCAGACTAGGGGGGGAGACCCAGTACTTC
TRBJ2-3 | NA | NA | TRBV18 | CASSPDTNTDTQYF | TGTGCCAGCTCACCGGACACTAACACAGATACGCAGTATTTT
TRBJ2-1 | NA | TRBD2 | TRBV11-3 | CASSLWGTSGNNEQFF | TGTGCCAGCAGCTTATGGGGGACTAGCGGGAACAATGAGCAGTTCTTC
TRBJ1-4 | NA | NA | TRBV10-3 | CAISESWEKLFF | TGTGCCATCAGTGAGTCGTGGGAAAAACTGTTTTTT
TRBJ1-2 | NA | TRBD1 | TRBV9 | CASTAGQGMHGYTF | TGTGCCAGCACCGCCGGACAGGGTATGCATGGCTACACCTTC
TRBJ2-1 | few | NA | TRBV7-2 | CASSFLSRTNEQFF | TGTGCCAGCAGCTTTCTTTCCCGGACGAATGAGCAGTTCTTC
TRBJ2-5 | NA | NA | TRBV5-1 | CASSFLTSQGTQYF | TGCGCCAGCAGCTTTCTGACAAGCCAAGGGACCCAGTACTTC
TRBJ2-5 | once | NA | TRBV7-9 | CASSLGGRDYPRGRETQYF | TGTGCCAGCAGCCTAGGGGGCCGGGACTACCCCCGGGGGAGAGAGACCCAGTACTTC
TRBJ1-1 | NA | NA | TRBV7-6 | CASSLEGIRVYTEAFF | TGTGCCAGCAGCTTAGAGGGGATTCGGGTATACACTGAAGCTTTCTTT
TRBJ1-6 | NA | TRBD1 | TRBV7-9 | CASSGQGNSPLHF | TGTGCCAGCAGCGGACAGGGTAATTCACCCCTCCACTTT
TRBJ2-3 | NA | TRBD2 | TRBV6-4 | CASSRTSGGTDTQYF | TGTGCCAGCAGCCGGACTAGCGGGGGCACAGATACGCAGTATTTT
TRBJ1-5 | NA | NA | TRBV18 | CASSTSGGGYGNQPQHF | TGTGCCAGCTCCACCAGCGGAGGGGGGTATGGCAATCAGCCCCAGCATTTT
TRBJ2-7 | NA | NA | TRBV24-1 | CATSDSSPGRNYEQYF | TGTGCCACCAGTGACTCGAGCCCGGGACGGAACTACGAGCAGTACTTC
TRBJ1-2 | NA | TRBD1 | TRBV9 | CASSVDDRGKLYGYTF | TGTGCCAGCAGCGTAGATGACAGGGGGAAACTCTATGGCTACACCTTC
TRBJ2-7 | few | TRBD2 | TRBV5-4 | CASSLTGGNEQYF | TGTGCCAGCAGCTTGACGGGAGGCAACGAGCAGTACTTC
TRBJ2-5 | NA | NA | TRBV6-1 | CASSEAGGQETQYF | TGTGCCAGCAGTGAAGCGGGGGGCCAAGAGACCCAGTACTTC
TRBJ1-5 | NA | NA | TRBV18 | CASSPSTIHSNQPQHF | TGTGCCAGCTCACCGTCGACCATCCATAGCAATCAGCCCCAGCATTTT
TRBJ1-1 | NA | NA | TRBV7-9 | CASSLVVGMNTEAFF | TGTGCCAGCAGCTTAGTTGTGGGGATGAACACTGAAGCTTTCTTT